This TCR beta chain was captured by sequencing in a study of blood T cells in healthy people across ages. The overall study: T cells yielded about one barcoded beta molecule per two cells through template switching. Broader study findings: Diversity was estimated from one million T cells, and these estimates were considered underestimates.

This clonotype was detected a few times. Its antigen is as yet unknown. A second PCR of about 7 to 12 cycles used a sample-barcoded 5' primer and a J-beta primer mix. TCRdb analysed the 5' RACE reads with MiXCR anew, one entry per CDR3 protein. The sample holds more than 650,000 distinct CDR3 sequences, 20% to 30% seen once. V gave up 3 bases and J gave up 3 bases, with 9 bases separating them. The CDR3 sequence is 13 residues long. These data are also associated with another study on T cells of mothers and their children.

The source material was blood. This receptor was identified in a boy younger than 18 in good health. The chain is built from TRBV12-3 or TRBV12-4 and TRBJ2-7; D gene unclear. The CDR3 bases are TGTGCCAGCAGTTTTGCAGTTAACTACGAGCAGTACTTC. Translation gives CASSFAVNYEQYF.